This T cell receptor (beta chain) was captured in a study of cytomegalovirus exposure and HLA in healthy donors. Primers for the PCR totalled 60 Vbeta and 13 Jbeta. Some clones are missing from TCRdb's copy, which holds only in-frame ones; the method was immunoSEQ multiplex PCR. The repertoire holds around 130,000 clones, over 75% seen once, with about 1.8% in the top ten. Study conclusions and caveats: Based on reports, TCR beta sequences accurately predicted HLA-A and HLA-B alleles for most subjects. Available immune exposure information was restricted to CMV serostatus only. A few V segments could not be told apart, such as TRBV6-2 and TRBV6-3, and were left out. Fewer N-insertions (relative to the approximately 700-donor mean) were reportedly seen in an Asian-associated ancestry cluster in a later analysis.

Note on this clone: The antigen remains unidentified.

V shed 3 bases and J shed 3 bases, with 15 bases lying between them. Germline CDR1 GTSNPN, CDR2 SVGIG (reference sequence). The CDR3 totals 15 residues. The receptor was derived from a man aged 35 to 55 in good health and CMV-seronegative. The V call is TRBV30, the J call TRBJ2-1; D perhaps matches TRBD1 (7 bases). The sequenced material came from PBMCs. CDR3 in amino acids: CAWRRDRGVYNEQFF. The CDR3 DNA sequence: TGTGCCTGGAGGCGGGACAGAGGGGTCTACAATGAGCAGTTCTTC.